Listed below are T cell receptor beta chains from one sample, sequenced in a study of T cell repertoires in cytomegalovirus infection. One entry per CDR3 protein, called by TCRdb with MiXCR from the reads. The profile shows approximately 600,000 distinct CDR3 sequences, 40% of them singletons. The antigens these receptors bind are not known. This specimen consisted of cultured PBMCs, obtained from culture after CMV antigen stimulation. The receptor set was obtained from a human donor in good health (CMV status not recorded). Some clones in this sample may be carry-over from other donors' samples. The CDR3 runs from the conserved cysteine through the conserved F or W. The D gene is left open where the match is weak. Part of the rows lack a size; the others show once, few, many or a class for expanded clones.

d_call	clone_size	v_call	j_call	cdr3_aa	cdr3_nt
NA	few	TRBV7-9	TRBJ2-5	CASSLGSESGTQYF	TGTGCCAGCAGCTTAGGTTCCGAGTCGGGGACCCAGTACTTC
NA	many	TRBV7-2	TRBJ2-5	CASRISGHTTGTQYF	TGTGCCAGCAGAATCTCGGGACACACTACCGGGACCCAGTACTTC
NA	NA	TRBV6-5	TRBJ1-2	CATGGASDYGYTF	TGTGCCACCGGGGGGGCCAGTGACTATGGCTACACCTTC
NA	many	TRBV7-2	TRBJ2-3	CASSPSRVADTQYF	TGTGCCAGCAGCCCCTCCAGAGTGGCAGATACGCAGTATTTT
NA	NA	TRBV6-2/TRBV6-3	TRBJ2-3	CASSGGPRVPSVDTQYF	TGTGCCAGCAGTGGAGGCCCCCGGGTCCCTTCGGTAGATACGCAGTATTTT
NA	few	TRBV7-2	TRBJ2-1	CASSYRSGNEQFF	TGTGCCAGCAGCTATCGAAGTGGTAATGAGCAGTTCTTC
TRBD2	NA	TRBV7-4	TRBJ2-4	CASSAKDSGLAGVRIQYF	TGTGCCAGCAGCGCCAAGGACAGCGGACTAGCGGGAGTTCGCATTCAGTACTTC
NA	NA	TRBV6-2/TRBV6-3	TRBJ2-7	CASSRYQGSYGYEQYF	TGTGCCAGCAGCCGGTACCAGGGATCCTACGGGTACGAGCAGTACTTC
TRBD1	NA	TRBV7-2	TRBJ1-4	CASSLHRGGDEKLFF	TGTGCCAGCAGCTTACACAGGGGGGGGGATGAAAAACTGTTTTTT
NA	few	TRBV4-1	TRBJ1-1	CASSQRGTGGTEAFF	TGCGCCAGCAGCCAAAGAGGCACGGGCGGCACTGAAGCTTTCTTT
TRBD2	NA	TRBV7-2	TRBJ2-7	CASSRMPSGGFYEQYF	TGTGCCAGCAGCCGTATGCCTAGCGGGGGATTCTACGAGCAGTACTTC
NA	few	TRBV7-6	TRBJ2-3	CASSPYSRDVVGTQYF	TGTGCCAGCAGCCCGTATTCGCGGGACGTCGTTGGTACGCAGTATTTT
NA	NA	TRBV6-2/TRBV6-3	TRBJ2-1	CASSPPGVEQFF	TGTGCCAGCAGTCCCCCGGGGGTAGAGCAGTTCTTC
NA	NA	TRBV10-3	TRBJ1-1	CAISGDSTEAFF	TGTGCCATCAGTGGGGATTCGACAGAAGCTTTCTTT
TRBD1	NA	TRBV20-1	TRBJ1-2	CSARPGQGLGGYTF	TGCAGTGCCAGGCCGGGACAGGGGCTCGGTGGCTACACCTTC
NA	NA	TRBV4-1	TRBJ2-2	CASSQGPIPLTGELFF	TGCGCCAGCAGCCAAGGACCGATCCCCCTCACCGGGGAGCTGTTTTTT
NA	few	TRBV4-1	TRBJ1-5	CASSQQDGGQPQHF	TGCGCCAGCAGCCAACAGGACGGGGGTCAGCCCCAGCATTTT
NA	many	TRBV7-2	TRBJ1-2	CASSLAPKVVGDGYTF	TGTGCCAGCAGCTTAGCGCCCAAGGTGGTAGGCGATGGCTACACCTTC
TRBD2	NA	TRBV3-1	TRBJ2-3	CASSLKIPLAGADTQYF	TGTGCCAGCAGCCTCAAGATACCACTAGCGGGAGCCGATACGCAGTATTTT
TRBD1	many	TRBV7-2	TRBJ1-1	CASSLVGQGAGPLNTEAFF	TGTGCCAGCAGCTTAGTCGGACAGGGGGCCGGGCCTCTGAACACTGAAGCTTTCTTT
NA	NA	TRBV4-3	TRBJ1-2	CASSQDGESYGYTF	TGCGCCAGCAGCCAAGATGGGGAAAGCTATGGCTACACCTTC
TRBD2	NA	TRBV11-2	TRBJ2-1	CASSPRGTSGSSYNEQFF	TGTGCCAGCAGCCCACGGGGGACTAGCGGGAGTTCCTACAATGAGCAGTTCTTC
NA	NA	TRBV7-2	TRBJ1-2	CASSVRTGRVAYGYTF	TGTGCCAGCAGCGTTAGGACTGGGAGAGTAGCCTATGGCTACACCTTC
NA	once	TRBV20-1	TRBJ1-1	CSARGRIATEAFF	TGCAGTGCTAGGGGCAGGATTGCGACTGAAGCTTTCTTT
TRBD1	NA	TRBV7-2	TRBJ1-2	CASSPRAGGFGYTF	TGTGCCAGCAGCCCCCGGGCAGGGGGCTTTGGCTACACCTTC
TRBD1	many	TRBV7-8	TRBJ1-5	CASSPTGENQPQHF	TGTGCCAGCAGCCCTACAGGGGAAAATCAGCCCCAGCATTTT
NA	NA	TRBV7-2	TRBJ1-4	CASSLTGSGTNEKLFF	TGTGCCAGCAGCTTAACAGGGAGCGGAACTAATGAAAAACTGTTTTTT
NA	NA	TRBV7-2	TRBJ2-7	CASSRGEVYEQYF	TGTGCCAGCAGTCGCGGCGAGGTCTACGAGCAGTACTTC
NA	NA	TRBV2	TRBJ2-2	CATKGFGGGLEPNTGELFF	TGTGCCACCAAGGGGTTCGGCGGGGGCCTGGAACCGAACACCGGGGAGCTGTTTTTT
NA	NA	TRBV7-2	TRBJ2-1	CASSPNIGIWFF	TGTGCCAGCAGCCCGAACATCGGGATTTGGTTCTTC
TRBD1	NA	TRBV7-9	TRBJ2-7	CASRRQGTTYEQYF	TGTGCCAGCAGGAGACAGGGGACCACTTACGAGCAGTACTTC
TRBD2	NA	TRBV11-2	TRBJ2-4	CASSLASGNIQYF	TGTGCCAGCAGCTTAGCTAGCGGGAACATTCAGTACTTC
NA	few	TRBV7-2	TRBJ1-1	CASSSPAGGARNTEAFF	TGTGCCAGCAGTTCCCCAGCCGGAGGGGCACGGAACACTGAAGCTTTCTTT
NA	few	TRBV6-1	TRBJ1-1	CASRRGPEGTEAFF	TGTGCCAGCAGGAGAGGACCGGAGGGCACTGAAGCTTTCTTT
NA	few	TRBV6-2/TRBV6-3	TRBJ2-7	CASTLGRAPYEQYF	TGTGCCAGCACCCTGGGGCGGGCCCCCTACGAGCAGTACTTC
TRBD1	NA	TRBV12-3/TRBV12-4	TRBJ2-3	CASSLGDSSTDTQYF	TGTGCCAGCAGTTTAGGGGACAGTAGCACAGATACGCAGTATTTT
NA	many	TRBV7-2	TRBJ2-5	CASSFGPLGETQYF	TGTGCCAGCAGCTTTGGACCCCTGGGAGAGACCCAGTACTTC
TRBD1	NA	TRBV5-4	TRBJ1-6	CASSFGHRGSGSPLHF	TGTGCCAGCAGCTTTGGACACAGGGGGTCAGGTTCACCCCTCCACTTT
TRBD2	once	TRBV6-5	TRBJ2-7	CASSYGTTNYEQYF	TGTGCCAGCAGTTACGGGACTACAAACTACGAGCAGTACTTC
NA	few	TRBV20-1	TRBJ1-2	CSWGVPAYGYTF	TGCAGTTGGGGGGTCCCGGCCTATGGCTACACCTTC
TRBD1	few	TRBV5-1	TRBJ2-1	CASSFPQGQGSYNEQFF	TGCGCCAGCAGCTTCCCACAGGGGCAGGGCTCCTACAATGAGCAGTTCTTC
TRBD1	once	TRBV29-1	TRBJ1-3	CSGGQGVGTIYF	TGCAGCGGGGGACAGGGCGTGGGCACCATATATTTT
NA	NA	TRBV20-1	TRBJ2-1	CSAGGTLGFDDEQFF	TGCAGTGCAGGCGGGACCCTTGGGTTTGACGATGAGCAGTTCTTC